These T cell receptor beta chains were read from a single sample in a study of cytomegalovirus exposure and HLA in healthy donors. Generated by immunoSEQ multiplex PCR, the TCRdb table keeps only in-frame clones and is missing some. Of some 69,000 clones listed, roughly 70% are singletons. Sequencing was performed on PBMCs. Source of these receptors: a male donor in good health and CMV-seropositive. Each CDR3 is given with its conserved first and last residue. Each record gives: V gene, D gene, J gene, clone size, CDR3 protein, CDR3 DNA. D genes are given only for firm matches. Size values are once, few and many counts, or a class for expanded clones, and some rows have none.

v_call: TRBV5-4
d_call: TRBD2
j_call: TRBJ2-5
clone_size: once
cdr3_aa: CASSPLAGLQETQYF
cdr3_nt: TGTGCCAGCAGCCCACTAGCGGGCCTTCAAGAGACCCAGTACTTC

v_call: TRBV9
d_call: -
j_call: TRBJ2-7
clone_size: -
cdr3_aa: CASSEGVGAGAFWYEQYF
cdr3_nt: TGTGCCAGCAGCGAGGGGGTTGGGGCGGGAGCGTTCTGGTACGAGCAGTACTTC

v_call: TRBV6-5
d_call: -
j_call: TRBJ1-6
clone_size: -
cdr3_aa: CASSYSIQGNSPLHF
cdr3_nt: TGTGCCAGCAGTTACTCGATTCAGGGGAATTCACCCCTCCACTTT

v_call: TRBV27
d_call: TRBD2
j_call: TRBJ2-7
clone_size: -
cdr3_aa: CASSSLGLAGGPGVYEQYF
cdr3_nt: TGTGCCAGCAGTTCTCTCGGACTAGCGGGAGGGCCGGGGGTCTACGAGCAGTACTTC

v_call: TRBV7-2
d_call: TRBD1
j_call: TRBJ1-1
clone_size: few
cdr3_aa: CASSLLGDRGFPEAFF
cdr3_nt: TGTGCCAGCAGCTTATTAGGGGACAGGGGGTTTCCTGAAGCTTTCTTT

v_call: TRBV6-1
d_call: TRBD2
j_call: TRBJ2-3
clone_size: -
cdr3_aa: CASSDAGTTQYF
cdr3_nt: TGTGCCAGCAGTGATGCCGGGACTACTCAGTATTTT

v_call: TRBV7-2
d_call: -
j_call: TRBJ2-7
clone_size: -
cdr3_aa: CASSLGSVEFYEQYF
cdr3_nt: TGTGCCAGCAGCTTAGGGAGTGTGGAGTTCTACGAGCAGTACTTC

v_call: TRBV27
d_call: -
j_call: TRBJ1-2
clone_size: -
cdr3_aa: CASSLSGRGGDGYTF
cdr3_nt: TGTGCCAGCAGTTTATCTGGCAGGGGTGGCGATGGCTACACCTTC

v_call: TRBV7-2
d_call: -
j_call: TRBJ2-1
clone_size: once
cdr3_aa: CASSLEPVPGNEQFF
cdr3_nt: TGTGCCAGCAGCTTAGAACCAGTTCCGGGCAATGAGCAGTTCTTC

v_call: TRBV7-9
d_call: -
j_call: TRBJ2-7
clone_size: few
cdr3_aa: CSSSLVSNEQYF
cdr3_nt: TGTTCCAGCAGCTTAGTTTCCAACGAGCAGTACTTC

v_call: TRBV5-1
d_call: TRBD1
j_call: TRBJ1-2
clone_size: few
cdr3_aa: CASSDGQGRFGYTF
cdr3_nt: TGCGCCAGCAGCGATGGACAGGGACGCTTCGGCTACACCTTC

v_call: TRBV12-2
d_call: -
j_call: TRBJ1-1
clone_size: -
cdr3_aa: CASRLARRGTMNTEAFF
cdr3_nt: TGTGCAAGTCGCTTAGCCCGGCGGGGCACTATGAACACTGAAGCTTTCTTT

v_call: TRBV11-3
d_call: -
j_call: TRBJ2-2
clone_size: -
cdr3_aa: CASSLGGWGIDTGELFF
cdr3_nt: TGTGCCAGCAGCTTAGGTGGATGGGGCATAGACACCGGGGAGCTGTTTTTT

v_call: TRBV5-5
d_call: -
j_call: TRBJ2-7
clone_size: -
cdr3_aa: CASSLEAGLSYEQYF
cdr3_nt: TGTGCCAGCAGCTTGGAGGCAGGTCTCTCCTACGAGCAGTACTTC

v_call: TRBV23-1
d_call: -
j_call: TRBJ2-1
clone_size: -
cdr3_aa: CASSHRDTSIGEQFF
cdr3_nt: TGCGCCAGCAGTCATCGGGACACGTCTATCGGTGAGCAGTTCTTC

v_call: TRBV5-1
d_call: -
j_call: TRBJ1-2
clone_size: -
cdr3_aa: CASSSQANYGYTF
cdr3_nt: TGCGCCAGCAGCTCCCAGGCGAACTATGGCTACACCTTC

v_call: TRBV15
d_call: -
j_call: TRBJ2-1
clone_size: -
cdr3_aa: CATSSLGVQGHNEQFF
cdr3_nt: TGTGCCACCAGCAGTTTAGGCGTCCAGGGCCACAATGAGCAGTTCTTC

v_call: TRBV6-5
d_call: -
j_call: TRBJ1-6
clone_size: few
cdr3_aa: CASTEQWGRGSPLHF
cdr3_nt: TGTGCCAGCACCGAGCAGTGGGGGCGAGGTTCACCCCTCCACTTT

v_call: TRBV9
d_call: -
j_call: TRBJ1-1
clone_size: -
cdr3_aa: CASSVGSAGNTEAFF
cdr3_nt: TGTGCCAGCAGCGTAGGGTCGGCAGGGAACACTGAAGCTTTCTTT

v_call: TRBV9
d_call: -
j_call: TRBJ2-1
clone_size: -
cdr3_aa: CASSPPNNEQFF
cdr3_nt: TGTGCCAGCAGCCCCCCCAACAATGAGCAGTTCTTC